These 23 T cell receptor beta chains came from one sample sequenced in a study of PD-1 blockade in mismatch repair-deficient tumors. Only in-frame clones appear in the TCRdb table, and some are missing; sequencing was by immunoSEQ multiplex PCR. Among some 120,000 clones listed, about 80% were seen once. Material: peripheral blood, obtained about 60 weeks after starting pembrolizumab. The receptors come from an adult with mismatch repair-deficient cancer.

V gene TRBV6-1 combines with J gene TRBJ1-2, with 7 bases fitting TRBD1. The CDR3 length is 14 residues. The germline gives CDR1 MNHNS, CDR2 SASEGT. Trimming cost V 5 bases and J 3 bases; bases outside gene matches: 6. CDR3 in DNA: TGTGCCAGCAGTCAAACACAGGGGCACTATGGCTACACCTTC. Translation: CASSQTQGHYGYTF.

This clone occurred once. The rearrangement links TRBV30 to TRBJ1-2, with D unresolved. This CDR3 contains 14 residues. V lost 0 bases and J lost 4, with 12 bases in between. Germline V gives CDR1 GTSNPN, CDR2 SVGIG (reference sequence). CDR3 DNA: TGTGCCTGGAGTGTCTCCTACAAGGCCTATGGCTACACCTTC. It translates to CAWSVSYKAYGYTF.

The genes are TRBV5-1 and TRBJ2-1; D possibly corresponds to TRBD2 (5 bases). In germline, CDR1 is SGHRS, CDR2 YFSETQ. This CDR3 is built from 15 residues. Trimming took 0 bases from V and 4 from J, leaving 11 bases between them. The CDR3: CASSLVGGPYNEQFF. The CDR3 DNA sequence: TGCGCCAGCAGCTTGGTGGGCGGGCCGTACAATGAGCAGTTCTTC.

This clone has only a few counts. The rearrangement links TRBV9 to TRBJ2-1, with TRBD1 matching 7 bases. J lost 5 bases, V lost 0 bases, and 5 bases had no gene match. The CDR3 covers 15 residues. Germline loops: CDR1 SGDLS, CDR2 YYNGEE. CDR3 bases: TGTGCCAGCAGCGTAGACAGGGGCTCTAACAATGAGCAGTTCTTC. This translates into CASSVDRGSNNEQFF.

J is TRBJ1-5 and V is TRBV5-6; D gene ambiguous. The V end lost 1 base, the J end lost 6 bases, and 11 bases lay between the germline ends. The CDR3 covers 14 residues. CDR1 and CDR2 from the germline V gene are SGHDT and YYEEEE. CDR3 bases: TGTGCCAGCAGCTTGCGACAATCTGGTCAGCCCCAGCATTTT. It codes for CASSLRQSGQPQHF.

This sequence joins TRBV4-1 and TRBJ1-5, with D perhaps TRBD1 (5 bases). Germline V gene sequence: CDR1 MGHRA, CDR2 YSYEKL. V was trimmed by 5 bases and J by 0 bases, leaving 17 bases between them. This CDR3 has 17 amino acids. The DNA of the CDR3 is TGCGCCAGCAGCAACACCCTCGTTGGGGGTAGCAATCAGCCCCAGCATTTT. Translation: CASSNTLVGGSNQPQHF.

This chain joins TRBV19 and TRBJ1-5, with no clear D. The CDR3 runs 12 residues. Germline assignment: CDR1 LNHDA and CDR2 SQIVND (reference sequence). Trimming pared 6 bases from V and 0 bases from J, leaving 3 bases between. For the CDR3, the DNA is TGTGCCAGTAGAGATAGCAATCAGCCCCAGCATTTT. Its protein product is CASRDSNQPQHF.

V and J are TRBV18 and TRBJ2-5; TRBD1 matches at 8 bases. The germline V gene has CDR1 KGHSH and CDR2 LQKENI. The length of the CDR3 is 14 residues. The J segment lost 5 bases and the V segment lost 4 bases, leaving 6 bases of the junction unmatched. CDR3 coding DNA: TGTGCCAGCTCACTATCAGGGGGCCCGGAGACCCAGTACTTC. Encoded protein: CASSLSGGPETQYF.

J is TRBJ1-2 and V is TRBV6-1; tentative D call: TRBD1 (6 bases). V lost 7 bases and J lost 0, with 12 bases in between. This CDR3 has 14 residues. Germline V gene lookup returns CDR1 MNHNS and CDR2 SASEGT. The CDR3 nucleotides are TGTGCCAGCACCGTAGACAGGACTAACTATGGCTACACCTTC. Its translation is CASTVDRTNYGYTF.

The rearrangement uses TRBV6-5 and TRBJ1-2; D remains ambiguous. This CDR3 comprises 12 residues. V lost 5 bases to trimming and J lost 4 bases, with 8 bases between them. Germline loops: CDR1 MNHEY, CDR2 SVGAGI. DNA for the CDR3: TGTGCCAGCAGTGTCGGAGGCTATGGCTACACCTTC. Its protein product is CASSVGGYGYTF.

This clone was counted only a few times. The chain recombines TRBV7-9 with TRBJ2-7, with D possibly matching TRBD1 (6 bases). Trimming cost V 1 base and J 5 bases, with 9 bases left between them. In germline, CDR1 is SEHNR, CDR2 FQNEAQ (reference sequence). This CDR3 is 13 amino acids long. CDR3 DNA sequence: TGTGCCAGCAGCTTAGGCAGGGGTCACGAGCAGTACTTC. It translates to CASSLGRGHEQYF.

This clone was observed a few times. The rearrangement joins TRBV30 to TRBJ2-1, with D perhaps matching TRBD2 (5 bases). V was pared by 3 bases and J by 3 bases, with 15 bases between. Germline V gene data show CDR1 as GTSNPN and CDR2 as SVGIG (reference sequence). The CDR3 is 15 amino acids. The DNA of the CDR3 is TGTGCCTGGAGAAGAGGGCTGACCAACTACAATGAGCAGTTCTTC. It encodes CAWRRGLTNYNEQFF.

This chain uses TRBV5-5 with TRBJ2-1; D is undetermined. CDR1 and CDR2 (germline): SGHKS, YYEKEE (reference sequence). The CDR3 length is 14 residues. Deletions cut 0 bases from V and 4 bases from J, with 8 bases between. CDR3: CASSLEDGYNEQFF. CDR3 DNA: TGTGCCAGCAGCTTGGAGGACGGTTACAATGAGCAGTTCTTC. Variable domain in full (rest from reference TRBV5-5 and TRBJ2-1): DAGVTQSPTHLIKTRGQQVTLRCSPISGHKSVSWYQQVLGQGPQFIFQYYEKEERGRGNFPDRFSARQFPNYSSELNVNALLLGDSALYLCASSLEDGYNEQFFGPGTRLTVL.

The chain has TRBV6-6 and TRBJ2-3, with 7 bases lining up with TRBD2. J gave up 2 bases and V 3 bases, and 8 bases lay outside the gene matches. The CDR3 runs to 16 residues. The germline V gene has CDR1 MNHNY and CDR2 SVGAGI (reference sequence). CDR3 DNA: TGTGCCAGCAGTTATGGGGACTACCAATTCACAGATACGCAGTATTTT. It translates to CASSYGDYQFTDTQYF.

This clone has a single count. This chain links TRBV7-3 with TRBJ1-2; D unresolved. Germline CDR1 SGHTA, CDR2 FQGTGA. The CDR3 contains 19 residues. The germline V and J ends were trimmed by 1 base and 3 bases, with 24 bases remaining between them. The chain's CDR3 is CASSLRKVDNPIGDYGYTF. The CDR3 DNA sequence: TGTGCCAGCAGCTTAAGAAAAGTAGACAACCCGATCGGGGACTATGGCTACACCTTC.

The V gene is TRBV5-1, the J gene TRBJ2-5; a weak D match, TRBD2 (5 bases). V was shortened by 4 bases and J by 5 bases, with 12 bases between the two germline ends. The CDR3 has 13 residues. Germline values: CDR1 SGHRS, CDR2 YFSETQ. CDR3 coding DNA: TGCGCCAGCAGCCCGGGGAACGGGGAGACCCAGTACTTC. This translates into CASSPGNGETQYF. Combining the CDR3 with reference TRBV5-1 and TRBJ2-5 gives the whole variable domain KAGVTQTPRYLIKTRGQQVTLSCSPISGHRSVSWYQQTPGQGLQFLFEYFSETQRNKGNFPGRFSGRQFSNSRSEMNVSTLELGDSALYLCASSPGNGETQYFGPGTRLLVL.

This clone showed up just a few times. The chain recombines TRBV27 with TRBJ2-1; D may be TRBD2 (5 bases). V shed 1 base and J shed 9 bases, with 10 bases lying between them. Germline loops: CDR1 MNHEY, CDR2 SMNVEV (reference sequence). The CDR3 sequence is 13 residues long. The CDR3 is CASSLLGSAEQFF. CDR3 DNA sequence: TGTGCCAGCAGTTTATTAGGGAGTGCTGAGCAGTTCTTC.

This clone came up a few times. This chain uses TRBV6-6 with TRBJ2-7, with D possibly being TRBD2 (6 bases). V was clipped by 5 bases and J by 1 base, with 15 bases between them. Germline values: CDR1 MNHNY, CDR2 SVGAGI (reference sequence). This CDR3 comprises 15 residues. CDR3 region: CASSGRTGASYEQYF. In DNA, the CDR3 is TGTGCCAGCAGTGGGAGGACGGGTGCATCCTACGAGCAGTACTTC.

The chain recombines TRBV5-4 with TRBJ2-7, with 9 bases that match TRBD1. The CDR3 length is 14 residues. Germline CDR1 SGHNT, CDR2 YYREEE (reference sequence). Trimming took 3 bases from V and 4 from J; bases not matched to a gene: 5. This CDR3 reads CASSYTGGEYEQYF. The DNA of the CDR3 is TGTGCCAGCAGCTACACAGGGGGCGAATACGAGCAGTACTTC.

The J gene is TRBJ1-2, the V gene TRBV5-4; 11 nucleotides line up with TRBD1. The CDR3 extends over 16 amino acids. Germline trimming cut 4 bases from V and 3 bases from J; bases unmatched to any gene: 8. Germline loops: CDR1 SGHNT, CDR2 YYREEE (reference sequence). The CDR3 spells CASSQDRGLLDYGYTF. CDR3 sequence (DNA): TGTGCCAGCAGCCAGGACAGGGGGCTTCTGGACTATGGCTACACCTTC.

In this sample, this clone turned up many times. This chain uses TRBV19 with TRBJ2-7, with 7 bases identical to TRBD1. Germline V gives CDR1 LNHDA, CDR2 SQIVND (reference sequence). The CDR3 is 14 residues long. J gave up 2 bases and V 5 bases, and 6 bases lay outside the gene matches. In DNA form, the CDR3 reads TGTGCCAGTAGTTTTGGGGACAGCACCTACGAGCAGTACTTC. Its protein product is CASSFGDSTYEQYF.

The rearrangement uses TRBV4-1 and TRBJ1-1; no definite D call. V was trimmed by 0 bases and J by 3 bases, leaving 17 bases between them. Germline-derived CDR1 and CDR2 are MGHRA and YSYEKL. This CDR3 has 17 amino acids. DNA of the CDR3: TGCGCCAGCAGCCAAGATCTCCGGTTGCAAATATACACTGAAGCTTTCTTT. Amino acid sequence: CASSQDLRLQIYTEAFF.

The gene calls are TRBV10-3 and TRBJ1-1; TRBD1 aligns across 9 bases. Trimming at V came to 4 bases and at J to 3 bases, leaving 3 bases not matched to a gene. The V gene's germline CDR1 is ENHRY and CDR2 SYGVKD. This CDR3 has 14 amino acids. The DNA of the CDR3 is TGTGCCATCAGTGCCCGGGACAGGGACACTGAAGCTTTCTTT. Amino acids: CAISARDRDTEAFF.